In this sample, the clone carrying this T cell receptor (beta chain) turned up a few times. Its antigen is not known. A 10-day culture period preceded the isolation of CD4+ T cells. Between March and December 2020, the person had a SARS-CoV-2 infection that PCR confirmed. Either the BNT162b2 or mRNA-1273 vaccine was given to participants in two doses. These data originate in a study of vaccination effects on CD4 cells after COVID-19. Background on the study: Early after vaccination, and again late, three convalescent patients were sampled. Every well housed some 2 million PBMC, which grew in culture alongside around 10 IU/ml IL-2 and roughly 9.9 ug/ml peptides.

Germline V lookup: CDR1 SGHVS, CDR2 FNYEAQ. V was cut by 4 bases and J by 7 bases, with 20 bases left in between. This CDR3 contains 15 residues. Profiling relied on immunoSEQ multiplex PCR, and the TCRdb table lists in-frame clones only, not all of them. This sample has roughly 30,000 clones, with around 79% found just once. This specimen was CD4+ T cells from PBMCs cultured without peptide, taken after COVID-19 vaccination. The chain is built from TRBV7-6 and TRBJ2-7; a weak D match, TRBD2 (7 bases). The clonotype comes from a human donor who had a prior SARS-CoV-2 infection. The CDR3 sequence is CASSWGGTKTEEQYF. CDR3 coding DNA: TGTGCCAGCAGCTGGGGGGGGACAAAGACGGAAGAGCAGTACTTC. Together with reference TRBV7-6 and TRBJ2-7, the CDR3 gives the full variable domain: GAGVSQSPRYKVTKRGQDVALRCDPISGHVSLYWYRQALGQGPEFLTYFNYEAQQDKSGLPNDRFSAERPEGSISTLTIQRTEQRDSAMYRCASSWGGTKTEEQYFGPGTRLTVT.